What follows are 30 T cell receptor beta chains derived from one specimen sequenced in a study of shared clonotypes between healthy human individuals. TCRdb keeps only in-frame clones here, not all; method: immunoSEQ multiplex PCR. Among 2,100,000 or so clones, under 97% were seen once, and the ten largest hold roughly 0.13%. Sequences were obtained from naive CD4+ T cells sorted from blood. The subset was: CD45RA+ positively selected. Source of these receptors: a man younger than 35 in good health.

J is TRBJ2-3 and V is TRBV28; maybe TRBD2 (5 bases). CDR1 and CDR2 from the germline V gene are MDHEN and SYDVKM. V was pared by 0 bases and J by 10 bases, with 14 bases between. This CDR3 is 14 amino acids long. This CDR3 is CASSLWLAPDAQYF. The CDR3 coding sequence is TGTGCCAGCAGTTTATGGCTAGCCCCGGATGCGCAGTATTTT. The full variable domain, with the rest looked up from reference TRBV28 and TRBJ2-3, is DVKVTQSSRYLVKRTGEKVFLECVQDMDHENMFWYRQDPGLGLRLIYFSYDVKMKEKGDIPEGYSVSREKKERFSLILESASTNQTSMYLCASSLWLAPDAQYFGPGTRLTVL.

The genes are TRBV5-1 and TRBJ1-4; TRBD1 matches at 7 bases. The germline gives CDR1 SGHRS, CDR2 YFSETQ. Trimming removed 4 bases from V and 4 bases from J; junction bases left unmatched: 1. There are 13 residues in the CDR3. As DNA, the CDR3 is TGCGCCAGCAGCAGGGGGCTTAATGAAAAACTGTTTTTT. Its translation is CASSRGLNEKLFF. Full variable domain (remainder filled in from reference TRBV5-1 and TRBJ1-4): KAGVTQTPRYLIKTRGQQVTLSCSPISGHRSVSWYQQTPGQGLQFLFEYFSETQRNKGNFPGRFSGRQFSNSRSEMNVSTLELGDSALYLCASSRGLNEKLFFGSGTQLSVL.

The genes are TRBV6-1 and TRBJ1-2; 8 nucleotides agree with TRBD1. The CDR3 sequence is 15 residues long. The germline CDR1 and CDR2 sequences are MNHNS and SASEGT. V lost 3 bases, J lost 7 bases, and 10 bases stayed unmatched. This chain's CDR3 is CASSETGAPIGGYTF. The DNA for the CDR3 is TGTGCCAGCAGTGAGACAGGGGCCCCAATCGGTGGCTACACCTTC.

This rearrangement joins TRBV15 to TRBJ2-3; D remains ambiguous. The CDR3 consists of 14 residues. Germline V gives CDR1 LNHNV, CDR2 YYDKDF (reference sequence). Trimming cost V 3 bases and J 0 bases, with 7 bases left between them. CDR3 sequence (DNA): TGTGCCACCAGCAGGGTACGTAGCACAGATACGCAGTATTTT. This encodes CATSRVRSTDTQYF.

CDR3 in amino acids: CASSLGPTGLNEKLFF. The CDR3 nucleotides are TGCGCCAGCAGCTTGGGTCCCACAGGCCTAAATGAAAAACTGTTTTTT. The rearrangement links TRBV5-1 to TRBJ1-4; D is perhaps TRBD1 (5 bases). The germline V gene has CDR1 SGHRS and CDR2 YFSETQ. Trimming took off 0 bases at V and 5 bases at J, with 14 bases between the two ends. This CDR3 comprises 16 residues.

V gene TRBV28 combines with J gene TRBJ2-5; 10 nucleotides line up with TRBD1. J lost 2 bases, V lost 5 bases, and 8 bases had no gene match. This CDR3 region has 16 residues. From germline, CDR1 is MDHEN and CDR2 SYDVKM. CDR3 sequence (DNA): TGTGCCAGCAGTCGGGCCGGGACAGGGGATCAAGAGACCCAGTACTTC. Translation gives CASSRAGTGDQETQYF.

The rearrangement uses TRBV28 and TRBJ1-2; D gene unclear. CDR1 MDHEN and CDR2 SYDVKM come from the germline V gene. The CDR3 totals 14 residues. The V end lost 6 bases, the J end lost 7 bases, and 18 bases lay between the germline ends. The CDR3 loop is CASSTPRPAGGYTF. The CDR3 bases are TGTGCCAGCAGCACCCCGCGGCCGGCGGGTGGCTACACCTTC.

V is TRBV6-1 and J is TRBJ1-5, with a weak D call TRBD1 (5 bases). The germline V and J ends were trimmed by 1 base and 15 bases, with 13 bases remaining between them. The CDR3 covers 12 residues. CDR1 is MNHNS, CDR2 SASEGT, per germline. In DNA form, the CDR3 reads TGTGCCAGCAGTGAAGTCCAGGGCCCCGCGCATTTT. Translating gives CASSEVQGPAHF.

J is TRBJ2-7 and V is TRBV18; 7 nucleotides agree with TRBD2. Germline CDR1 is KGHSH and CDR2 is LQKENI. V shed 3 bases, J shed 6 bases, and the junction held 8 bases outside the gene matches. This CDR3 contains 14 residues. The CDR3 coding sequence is TGTGCCAGCTCACCCGGACTAGACCCGGGCGAGCAGTACTTC. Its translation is CASSPGLDPGEQYF.

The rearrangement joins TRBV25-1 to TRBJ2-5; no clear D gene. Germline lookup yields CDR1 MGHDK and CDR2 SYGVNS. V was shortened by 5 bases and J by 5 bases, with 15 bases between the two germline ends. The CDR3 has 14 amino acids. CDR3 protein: CASSPYQIPETQYF. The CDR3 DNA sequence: TGTGCCAGCAGTCCCTATCAAATTCCGGAGACCCAGTACTTC. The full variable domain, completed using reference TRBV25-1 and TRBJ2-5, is EADIYQTPRYLVIGTGKKITLECSQTMGHDKMYWYQQDPGMELHLIHYSYGVNSTEKGDLSSESTVSRIRTEHFPLTLESARPSHTSQYLCASSPYQIPETQYFGPGTRLLVL.

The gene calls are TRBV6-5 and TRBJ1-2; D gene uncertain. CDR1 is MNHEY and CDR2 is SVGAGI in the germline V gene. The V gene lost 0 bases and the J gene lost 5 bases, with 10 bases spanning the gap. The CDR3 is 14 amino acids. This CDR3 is CASSYSPWAYGYTF. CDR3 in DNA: TGTGCCAGCAGTTACTCCCCTTGGGCTTATGGCTACACCTTC.

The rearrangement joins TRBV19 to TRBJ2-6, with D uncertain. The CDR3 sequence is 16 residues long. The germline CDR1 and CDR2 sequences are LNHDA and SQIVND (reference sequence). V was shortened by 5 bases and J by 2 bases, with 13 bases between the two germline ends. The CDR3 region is CASSFSRDPGANVLTF. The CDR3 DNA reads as TGTGCCAGTAGTTTCAGCCGTGATCCTGGGGCCAACGTCCTGACTTTC.

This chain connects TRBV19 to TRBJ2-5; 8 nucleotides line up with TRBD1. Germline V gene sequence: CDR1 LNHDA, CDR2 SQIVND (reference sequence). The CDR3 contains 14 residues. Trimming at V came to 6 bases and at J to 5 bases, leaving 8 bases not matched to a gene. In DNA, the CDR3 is TGTGCCAGTAGGGCCGGACAGGGAAGGGAGACCCAGTACTTC. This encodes CASRAGQGRETQYF.

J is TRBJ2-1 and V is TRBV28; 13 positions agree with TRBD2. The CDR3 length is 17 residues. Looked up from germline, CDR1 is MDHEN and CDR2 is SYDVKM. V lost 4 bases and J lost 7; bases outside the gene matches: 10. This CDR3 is CASSSDPGTSGMNEQFF. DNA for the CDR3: TGTGCCAGCAGTTCAGACCCCGGGACTAGCGGGATGAATGAGCAGTTCTTC.

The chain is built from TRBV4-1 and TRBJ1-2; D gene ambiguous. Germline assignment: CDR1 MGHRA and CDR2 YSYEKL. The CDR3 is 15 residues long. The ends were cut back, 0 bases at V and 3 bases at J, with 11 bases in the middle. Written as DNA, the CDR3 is TGCGCCAGCAGCCAAGATGGTAGCGAATACTATGGCTACACCTTC. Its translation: CASSQDGSEYYGYTF.

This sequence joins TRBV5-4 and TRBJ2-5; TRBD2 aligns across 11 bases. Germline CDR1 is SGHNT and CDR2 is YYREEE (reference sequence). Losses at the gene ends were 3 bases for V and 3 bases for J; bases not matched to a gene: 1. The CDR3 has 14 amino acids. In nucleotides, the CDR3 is TGTGCCAGCAGCTGGGGACTAGCGGAAGAGACCCAGTACTTC. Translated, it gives CASSWGLAEETQYF.

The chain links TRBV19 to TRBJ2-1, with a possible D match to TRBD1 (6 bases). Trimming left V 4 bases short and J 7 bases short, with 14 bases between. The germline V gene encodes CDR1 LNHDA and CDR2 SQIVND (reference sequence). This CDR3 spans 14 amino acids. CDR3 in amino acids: CASSTGHRGNEQFF. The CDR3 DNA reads TGTGCCAGTAGTACGGGACACCGTGGGAATGAGCAGTTCTTC.

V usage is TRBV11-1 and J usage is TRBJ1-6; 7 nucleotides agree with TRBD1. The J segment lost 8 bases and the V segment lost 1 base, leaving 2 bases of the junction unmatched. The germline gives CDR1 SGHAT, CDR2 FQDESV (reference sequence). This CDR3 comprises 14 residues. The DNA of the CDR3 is TGTGCCAGCAGCTTAGGGACAGGCGATTCACCCCTCCACTTT. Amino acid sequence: CASSLGTGDSPLHF. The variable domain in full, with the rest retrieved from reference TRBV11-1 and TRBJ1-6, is EAEVAQSPRYKITEKSQAVAFWCDPISGHATLYWYRQILGQGPELLVQFQDESVVDDSQLPKDRFSAERLKGVDSTLKIQPAELGDSAMYLCASSLGTGDSPLHFGNGTRLTVT.

For the CDR3, the DNA is TGTGCCAGCAGCCCGCAGGGGGACTCCTACAATGAGCAGTTCTTC. Its translation is CASSPQGDSYNEQFF. The rearrangement links TRBV7-2 to TRBJ2-1, with 7 bases aligning to TRBD1. J gave up 0 bases and V 5 bases, and 4 bases lay outside the gene matches. Germline values: CDR1 SGHTA, CDR2 FQGNSA. There are 15 residues in the CDR3.

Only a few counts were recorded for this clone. CDR3 protein: CASRRLNSPLHF. CDR3 coding DNA: TGTGCCAGCAGGAGGCTAAATTCACCCCTCCACTTT. The chain couples TRBV25-1 to TRBJ1-6; D is ambiguous. Trimming removed 6 bases from V and 7 bases from J, with 7 bases in between. CDR3 length: 12 amino acids. The germline V gene has CDR1 MGHDK and CDR2 SYGVNS.

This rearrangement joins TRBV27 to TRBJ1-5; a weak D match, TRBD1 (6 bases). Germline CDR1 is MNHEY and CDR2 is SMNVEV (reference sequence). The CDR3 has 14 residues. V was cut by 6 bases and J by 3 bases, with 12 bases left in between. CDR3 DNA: TGTGCCAGCAGCCTGGACAGAATCAATCAGCCCCAGCATTTT. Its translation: CASSLDRINQPQHF.

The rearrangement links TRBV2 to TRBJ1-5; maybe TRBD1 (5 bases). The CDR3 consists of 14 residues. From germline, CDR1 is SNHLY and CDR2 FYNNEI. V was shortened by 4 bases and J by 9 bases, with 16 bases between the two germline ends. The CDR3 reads CASSAGDGERPQHF. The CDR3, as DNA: TGTGCCAGCAGTGCCGGGGACGGAGAAAGGCCCCAGCATTTT.

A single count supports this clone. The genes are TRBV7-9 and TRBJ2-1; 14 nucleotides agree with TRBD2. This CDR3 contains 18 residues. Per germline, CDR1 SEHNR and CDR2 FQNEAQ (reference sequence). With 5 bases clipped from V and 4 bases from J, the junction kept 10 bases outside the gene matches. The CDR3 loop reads CASSTFHRTSGGYNEQFF. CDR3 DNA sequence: TGTGCCAGCAGCACCTTTCATCGGACTAGCGGGGGGTACAATGAGCAGTTCTTC.

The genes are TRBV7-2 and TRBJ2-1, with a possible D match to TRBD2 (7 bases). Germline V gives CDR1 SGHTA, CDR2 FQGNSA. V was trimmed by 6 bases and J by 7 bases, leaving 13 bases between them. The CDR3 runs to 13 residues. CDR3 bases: TGTGCCAGCAGAAGGGGGGGCTTAAATGAGCAGTTCTTC. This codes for CASRRGGLNEQFF.

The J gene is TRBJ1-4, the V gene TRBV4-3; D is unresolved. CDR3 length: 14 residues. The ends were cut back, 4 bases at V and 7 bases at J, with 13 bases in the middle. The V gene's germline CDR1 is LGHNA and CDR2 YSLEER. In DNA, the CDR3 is TGCGCCAGCAGCCTCGGAGAGATTGGTGAAAAACTGTTTTTT. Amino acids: CASSLGEIGEKLFF.

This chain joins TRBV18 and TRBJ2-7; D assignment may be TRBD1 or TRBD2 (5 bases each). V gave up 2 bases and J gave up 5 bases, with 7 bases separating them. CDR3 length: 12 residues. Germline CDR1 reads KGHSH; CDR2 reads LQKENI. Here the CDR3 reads CASSPVGDEQYF. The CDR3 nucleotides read TGTGCCAGCTCACCAGTGGGGGACGAGCAGTACTTC.

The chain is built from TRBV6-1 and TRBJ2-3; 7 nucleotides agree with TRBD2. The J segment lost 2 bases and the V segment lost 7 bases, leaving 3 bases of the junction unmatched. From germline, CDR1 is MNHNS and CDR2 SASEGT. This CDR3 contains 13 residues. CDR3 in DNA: TGTGCCAGCAAAGGGACTAACACAGATACGCAGTATTTT. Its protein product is CASKGTNTDTQYF.

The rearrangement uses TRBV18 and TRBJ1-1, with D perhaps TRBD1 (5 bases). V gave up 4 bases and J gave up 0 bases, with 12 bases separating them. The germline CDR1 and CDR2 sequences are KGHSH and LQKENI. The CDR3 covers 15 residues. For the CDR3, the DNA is TGTGCCAGCTCACGCCAGGGCGAAATGAACACTGAAGCTTTCTTT. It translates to CASSRQGEMNTEAFF.

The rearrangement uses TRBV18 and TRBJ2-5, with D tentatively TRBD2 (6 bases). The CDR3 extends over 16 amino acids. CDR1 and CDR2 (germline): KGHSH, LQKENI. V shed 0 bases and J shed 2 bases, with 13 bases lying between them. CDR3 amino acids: CASSPPTGTPQETQYF. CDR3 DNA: TGTGCCAGCTCACCACCGACCGGGACTCCACAAGAGACCCAGTACTTC.

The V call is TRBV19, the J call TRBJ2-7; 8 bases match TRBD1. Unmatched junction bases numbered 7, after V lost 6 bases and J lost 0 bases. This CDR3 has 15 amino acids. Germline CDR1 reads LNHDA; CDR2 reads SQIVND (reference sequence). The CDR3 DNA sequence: TGTGCCAGTAGCCTGTTTGGGACAGGCTCCTACGAGCAGTACTTC. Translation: CASSLFGTGSYEQYF.